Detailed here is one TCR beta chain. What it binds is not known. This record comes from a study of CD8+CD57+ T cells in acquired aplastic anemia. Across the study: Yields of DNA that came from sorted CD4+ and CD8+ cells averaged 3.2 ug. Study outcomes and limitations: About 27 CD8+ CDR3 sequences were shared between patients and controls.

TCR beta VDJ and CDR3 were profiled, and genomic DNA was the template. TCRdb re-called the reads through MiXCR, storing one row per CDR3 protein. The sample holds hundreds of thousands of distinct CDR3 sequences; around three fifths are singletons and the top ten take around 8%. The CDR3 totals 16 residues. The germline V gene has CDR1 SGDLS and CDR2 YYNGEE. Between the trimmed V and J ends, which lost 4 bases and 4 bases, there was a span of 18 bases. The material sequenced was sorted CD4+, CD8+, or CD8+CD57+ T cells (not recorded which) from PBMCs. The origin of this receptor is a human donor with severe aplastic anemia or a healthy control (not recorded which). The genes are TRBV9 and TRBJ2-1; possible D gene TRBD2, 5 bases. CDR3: CASSPEAGIAYNEQFF. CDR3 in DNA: TGTGCCAGCAGCCCTGAGGCGGGTATAGCGTACAATGAGCAGTTCTTC.